This section outlines one T cell receptor beta chain sequence together with its context. As yet, its antigen is unknown. The data belong to a study of early T cells in non-severe SARS-CoV-2 infection. At the level of the study: RNA in bulk from unsorted whole blood was sequenced, and chains were unpaired. Study-wide points: The study's VDJdb matching favored anti-spike CD8 responses and missed private and CD4 specificities.

Trimming took 5 bases from V and 1 from J, leaving 9 bases between them. The CDR3 is 15 residues long. Per germline, CDR1 SEHNR and CDR2 FQNEAQ (reference sequence). Individual cDNA molecules each received unique molecular identifiers attached to them. TCRdb reprocessed the 5' RACE reads via MiXCR and lists one record per CDR3 protein. This table has about 27,000 distinct CDR3 sequences, more than 4.5% appearing once. The specimen sequenced was whole blood. V is TRBV7-9 and J is TRBJ2-6; D is perhaps TRBD2 (5 bases). This clonotype originated in an adult who was a healthcare worker with PCR-confirmed SARS-CoV-2 infection or an uninfected control (not recorded which). CDR3 nucleotide sequence: TGTGCCAGCAGCCGGCCGGGATCTGGGGCCAACGTCCTGACTTTC. Translating gives CASSRPGSGANVLTF. The complete variable domain, with remaining parts taken from reference TRBV7-9 and TRBJ2-6, reads DTGVSQNPRHKITKRGQNVTFRCDPISEHNRLYWYRQTLGQGPEFLTYFQNEAQLEKSRLLSDRFSAERPKGSFSTLEIQRTEQGDSAMYLCASSRPGSGANVLTFGAGSRLTVL.